These 3 T cell receptor beta chains came from one sample sequenced in a study of T cells in Graves' hyperthyroidism and ophthalmopathy. Amplified TCR beta CDR3 regions came from RNA transcripts. A first-round RT-PCR of the TCR CDR3 used the HTBI primer set. TCRdb recomputed calls from the multiplex PCR reads with MiXCR, one row per CDR3 protein. The sample includes under 350,000 distinct CDR3 sequences, roughly 20% of them seen just once. The sample comprised blood. All receptors derive from a woman in her fifties or sixties with Graves' hyperthyroidism.

V is TRBV19 and J is TRBJ1-2; D ambiguous. The germline V gene has CDR1 LNHDA and CDR2 SQIVND (reference sequence). Trimming shortened V by 3 bases and J by 4 bases, and 15 bases separated the two germline ends. The CDR3 consists of 15 residues. The chain's CDR3 is CASSMLSGSVYGYTF. The CDR3 region has the DNA TGTGCCAGTAGTATGCTTTCGGGTTCTGTCTATGGCTACACCTTC.

This rearrangement joins TRBV6-1 to TRBJ1-1; D possibly corresponds to TRBD1 (5 bases). V lost 3 bases to trimming and J lost 7 bases, with 12 bases between them. Per germline, CDR1 MNHNS and CDR2 SASEGT. The CDR3 is 13 amino acids. CDR3 amino acids: CASSEGETGEAFF. As DNA, the CDR3 is TGTGCCAGCAGTGAGGGGGAGACGGGTGAAGCTTTCTTT.

This clonotype was counted many times. The genes are TRBV20-1 and TRBJ1-1; no clear D gene. V gave up 6 bases and J gave up 1 base, with 12 bases separating them. This CDR3 has 13 amino acids. Germline V gives CDR1 DFQATT, CDR2 SNEGSKA (reference sequence). CDR3 in DNA: TGCAGTGCAGGGATGACGGCGAACACTGAAGCTTTCTTT. Translating it yields CSAGMTANTEAFF.